This T cell receptor beta chain is from a study of T-cell memory formation after mild COVID-19. About the research overall: Across donors, TCR clusters were largely donor specific.

Germline CDR1 SGDLS, CDR2 YYNGEE. CDR3 size: 18 residues. With 0 bases clipped from V and 8 bases from J, the junction kept 19 bases outside the gene matches. Study conclusions and caveats: Contracting CD4+ clones lay largely in CM and EM, with CD8+ ones residing in EMRA.

TCRdb analysed the 5' RACE reads with MiXCR anew, one entry per CDR3 protein. The profile covers approximately 300,000 distinct CDR3 sequences, with approximately 15% appearing a single time and approximately 20% taken by the ten largest. This clonotype was counted between two and nine times. The antigen is unknown. The source material was PBMCs or a T cell subset sorted from them (not recorded which). The source is a man between 18 and 35 years old who had mild COVID-19 (a few samples of this study predate the infection). Cell type and time point are not known. The chain is built from TRBV9 and TRBJ1-2, with 7 positions matching TRBD1. The CDR3 nucleotides read TGTGCCAGCAGCGTAGATCCCCAGAGGCACAGGGGAATGAGAGGCTACACCTTC. Its translation is CASSVDPQRHRGMRGYTF.